A single sample is the source of the 21 T cell receptor beta chains below, sequenced in a study of blood T cell repertoires in COVID-19. TCRdb keeps only in-frame clones here, not all; method: immunoSEQ multiplex PCR. The sample comprises 180,000 or so clones, about 88% of which are singletons, and approximately 2.5% rests with the top ten. Input material: PBMCs or T cells enriched from blood (not recorded which). The receptor set was obtained from a woman in her forties with acute COVID-19.

The V gene is TRBV19, the J gene TRBJ2-1; 7 nucleotides agree with TRBD2. The V gene end was trimmed by 3 bases and the J gene end by 3 bases; junction bases not matched to a gene: 5. CDR3 length equals 15 residues. CDR1 LNHDA and CDR2 SQIVND come from the germline V gene (reference sequence). The CDR3 nucleotides read TGTGCCAGTAGTATTCAGGCGGGAGTCTACAATGAGCAGTTCTTC. Amino acids: CASSIQAGVYNEQFF. Full variable domain (missing parts from reference TRBV19 and TRBJ2-1): DGGITQSPKYLFRKEGQNVTLSCEQNLNHDAMYWYRQDPGQGLRLIYYSQIVNDFQKGDIAEGYSVSREKKESFPLTVTSAQKNPTAFYLCASSIQAGVYNEQFFGPGTRLTVL.

The chain employs TRBV28 and TRBJ2-7; 9 bases match TRBD1. The CDR3 has 13 amino acids. Trimming removed 10 bases from V and 2 bases from J; junction bases left unmatched: 6. CDR1 is MDHEN, CDR2 SYDVKM, per germline. The CDR3 is CATRDRATYEQYF. The CDR3 region has the DNA TGTGCCACTAGGGACAGGGCAACCTACGAGCAGTACTTC.

The rearrangement links TRBV2 to TRBJ2-7, with D maybe TRBD1 (7 bases). Trimming stripped 8 bases from V and 4 bases from J, with 21 bases between. CDR3 length: 15 amino acids. Germline V gene sequence: CDR1 SNHLY, CDR2 FYNNEI. CDR3 in amino acids: CASLEYGGTEYEQYF. DNA for the CDR3: TGTGCCAGCCTAGAATATGGCGGGACAGAGTACGAGCAGTACTTC.

The chain employs TRBV11-2 and TRBJ2-1; TRBD2 agrees at 15 bases. Trimming cost V 5 bases and J 5 bases; bases outside gene matches: 10. The germline gives CDR1 SGHAT, CDR2 FQNNGV. The CDR3 loop spans 18 amino acids. This CDR3 reads CASSRTSGGAGLNNEQFF. For the CDR3, the DNA is TGTGCCAGCAGCCGGACTAGCGGGGGGGCAGGGTTAAACAATGAGCAGTTCTTC.

As for this clone: Other DNA sequences in this sample translate to the same CDR3. The chain carries TRBV11-1 and TRBJ2-2; 14 bases agree with TRBD2. The CDR3 totals 16 residues. CDR1 is SGHAT and CDR2 is FQDESV in the germline V gene (reference sequence). V was clipped by 5 bases and J by 4 bases; unmatched bases: 3. CDR3 in DNA: TGTGCCAGCAGCAGTGGGACTAGCGGGGGCACCGGGGAGCTGTTTTTT. It is translated as CASSSGTSGGTGELFF. Full variable domain (outside the CDR3, taken from reference TRBV11-1 and TRBJ2-2): EAEVAQSPRYKITEKSQAVAFWCDPISGHATLYWYRQILGQGPELLVQFQDESVVDDSQLPKDRFSAERLKGVDSTLKIQPAELGDSAMYLCASSSGTSGGTGELFFGEGSRLTVL.

This chain connects TRBV15 to TRBJ1-3; D is ambiguous. The CDR3 contains 15 residues. The V gene lost 0 bases and the J gene lost 0 bases, with 6 bases spanning the gap. Germline V lookup: CDR1 LNHNV, CDR2 YYDKDF (reference sequence). For the CDR3, the DNA is TGTGCCACCAGCAGAGATTCAGTCTCTGGAAACACCATATATTTT. It translates to CATSRDSVSGNTIYF.

This sequence joins TRBV7-2 and TRBJ2-3, with D possibly matching TRBD2 (6 bases). The CDR3 contains 16 residues. V dropped 0 bases and J dropped 1 base, with 11 bases sitting between them. The germline gives CDR1 SGHTA, CDR2 FQGNSA. In DNA form, the CDR3 reads TGTGCCAGCAGCTTAGCGGGGGGTAGCCGCACAGATACGCAGTATTTT. Translated: CASSLAGGSRTDTQYF.

The genes are TRBV5-1 and TRBJ1-1; 8 positions agree with TRBD1. The CDR3 sequence is 15 residues long. Trimming took 2 bases from V and 1 from J; bases not matched to a gene: 4. CDR1 is SGHRS, CDR2 YFSETQ, per germline. For the CDR3, the DNA is TGCGCCAGCAGCTTTTACGGGACAGGGAACACTGAAGCTTTCTTT. Amino acid sequence: CASSFYGTGNTEAFF.

The rearrangement uses TRBV5-4 and TRBJ1-6; 7 bases align to TRBD1. The CDR3 contains 15 residues. Germline loops: CDR1 SGHNT, CDR2 YYREEE (reference sequence). Trimming at V came to 1 base and at J to 7 bases, leaving 5 bases not matched to a gene. CDR3 in amino acids: CASSLTGDGNSPLHF. The CDR3, as DNA: TGTGCCAGCAGCTTGACAGGGGACGGAAATTCACCCCTCCACTTT.

The rearrangement joins TRBV11-2 to TRBJ1-6, with 7 bases lining up with TRBD1. With V trimmed by 6 bases and J by 7 bases, 9 bases remained unmatched. The CDR3 has 15 amino acids. Per germline, CDR1 SGHAT and CDR2 FQNNGV. As DNA, the CDR3 is TGTGCCAGCAGACCCCCGGGACAGCTAAATTCACCCCTCCACTTT. Its protein is CASRPPGQLNSPLHF.

The chain has TRBV2 and TRBJ2-3, with D uncertain. The CDR3 has 13 amino acids. V was cut by 1 base and J by 6 bases, with 8 bases left in between. CDR1 is SNHLY, CDR2 FYNNEI, per germline. This CDR3 reads CASSEELMDTQYF. For the CDR3, the DNA is TGTGCCAGCAGTGAAGAACTTATGGATACGCAGTATTTT.

The rearrangement uses TRBV7-6 and TRBJ2-1; maybe TRBD1 (6 bases). CDR1 SGHVS and CDR2 FNYEAQ come from the germline V gene. With 5 bases removed from V and 12 bases from J, the gap between germline ends came to 23 bases. The CDR3 length is 15 residues. The CDR3 spells CASSAKPDWTDRQFF. Here the CDR3 DNA reads TGTGCCAGCAGCGCCAAGCCTGATTGGACAGACCGGCAGTTCTTC.

V is TRBV4-2 and J is TRBJ2-4; perhaps TRBD2 as D (5 bases). CDR3 length: 16 residues. Trimming removed 1 base from V and 0 bases from J, with 10 bases in between. Germline V gene sequence: CDR1 LGHNA, CDR2 YNFKEQ. The CDR3 here is CASSQVEGIAKNIQYF. Here the CDR3 DNA reads TGTGCCAGCAGCCAAGTAGAGGGAATAGCCAAAAACATTCAGTACTTC.

This clone was seen once. The chain couples TRBV29-1 to TRBJ2-5; TRBD2 matches at 9 bases. CDR1 and CDR2 from the germline V gene are SQVTM and ANQGSEA. After removal of 6 bases from V and 5 bases from J, the junction contained 7 bases not matched to a gene. The CDR3 sequence is 13 residues long. The CDR3 nucleotides are TGCAGCGTGGGACTAGCTCTAGGGGAGACCCAGTACTTC. Translated, it gives CSVGLALGETQYF.

The gene calls are TRBV4-2 and TRBJ2-7, with 9 bases aligning to TRBD2. Trimming cost V 1 base and J 1 base; bases outside gene matches: 5. Germline CDR1 and CDR2: LGHNA and YNFKEQ. The CDR3 runs 16 residues. The CDR3 sequence: CASSQVQREVSYEQYF. CDR3 coding DNA: TGTGCCAGCAGCCAAGTACAGCGGGAGGTTTCCTACGAGCAGTACTTC.

V gene TRBV28 combines with J gene TRBJ1-5; 7 positions match TRBD1. The CDR3 contains 15 residues. Germline V gives CDR1 MDHEN, CDR2 SYDVKM. J was trimmed by 9 bases and V by 4 bases; bases with no gene match: 12. The CDR3 region has the DNA TGTGCCAGCAGTTCGGGACAGCGACCAGGAGGGCCCCAGCATTTT. It encodes CASSSGQRPGGPQHF.

The chain is built from TRBV9 and TRBJ1-6; 9 nucleotides agree with TRBD1. Germline V CDR1 and CDR2: SGDLS, YYNGEE. V shed 6 bases and J 7 bases; nucleotides not matched to a gene: 5. The CDR3 is 14 residues long. Here the CDR3 reads CASTEGQGNSPLHF. CDR3 nucleotide sequence: TGTGCCAGCACCGAAGGACAGGGGAATTCACCCCTCCACTTT.

The chain recombines TRBV28 with TRBJ2-2; possible D gene TRBD2, 5 bases. V was shortened by 2 bases and J by 6 bases, with 25 bases between the two germline ends. In germline, CDR1 is MDHEN, CDR2 SYDVKM. The CDR3 runs to 19 residues. In DNA form, the CDR3 reads TGTGCCAGCAGTTTAGGGAGCCCAGGAAGGGATCGTTGGGCCGGGGAGCTGTTTTTT. It specifies CASSLGSPGRDRWAGELFF.

The J gene is TRBJ1-2, the V gene TRBV7-9; tentative D call: TRBD1 (6 bases). V lost 2 bases and J 4 bases, leaving 11 bases between the germline ends. Germline values: CDR1 SEHNR, CDR2 FQNEAQ (reference sequence). The CDR3 runs 14 residues. The CDR3 loop reads CASSLSQGTYGYTF. CDR3 bases: TGTGCCAGCAGCTTATCTCAGGGGACCTATGGCTACACCTTC.

The chain recombines TRBV29-1 with TRBJ1-4; possibly TRBD1 for D (5 bases). Germline V gene lookup returns CDR1 SQVTM and CDR2 ANQGSEA. The CDR3 has 12 residues. The CDR3 region is CSAARGNEKLFF. CDR3 bases: TGCAGTGCAGCGCGGGGGAACGAAAAACTGTTTTTT.

The chain combines TRBV19 with TRBJ1-3; 8 bases line up with TRBD1. CDR3 length: 14 residues. The V segment lost 5 bases and the J segment 4 bases; nucleotides outside the gene matches: 4. Germline assignment: CDR1 LNHDA and CDR2 SQIVND (reference sequence). CDR3 region: CASSATGDGNTIYF. The DNA for the CDR3 is TGTGCCAGTAGTGCGACAGGGGACGGAAACACCATATATTTT.